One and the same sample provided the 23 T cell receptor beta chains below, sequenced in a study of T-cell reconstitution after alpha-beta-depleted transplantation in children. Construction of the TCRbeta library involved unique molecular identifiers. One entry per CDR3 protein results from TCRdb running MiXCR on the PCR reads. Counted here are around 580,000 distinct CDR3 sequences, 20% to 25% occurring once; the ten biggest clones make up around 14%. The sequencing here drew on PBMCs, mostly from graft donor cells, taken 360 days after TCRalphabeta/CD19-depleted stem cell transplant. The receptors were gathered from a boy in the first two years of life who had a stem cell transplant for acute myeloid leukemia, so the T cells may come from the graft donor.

The CDR3 region is CASSHRGGVMNTEAFF. As DNA, the CDR3 is TGCGCCAGCAGCCACAGGGGAGGGGTCATGAACACTGAAGCTTTCTTT. The chain is built from TRBV5-1 and TRBJ1-1; TRBD1 matches 7 bases. The V and J ends lost 4 bases and 0 bases, in that order; junction bases with no gene match: 9. The CDR3 is 16 residues long. The germline CDR1 and CDR2 sequences are SGHRS and YFSETQ.

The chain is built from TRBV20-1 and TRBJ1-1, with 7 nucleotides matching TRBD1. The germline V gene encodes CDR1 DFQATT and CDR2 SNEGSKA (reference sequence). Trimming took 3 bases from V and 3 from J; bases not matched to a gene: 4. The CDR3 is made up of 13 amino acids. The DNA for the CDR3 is TGCAGTGCTAGCCGAACAGGGGACACTGAAGCTTTCTTT. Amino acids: CSASRTGDTEAFF.

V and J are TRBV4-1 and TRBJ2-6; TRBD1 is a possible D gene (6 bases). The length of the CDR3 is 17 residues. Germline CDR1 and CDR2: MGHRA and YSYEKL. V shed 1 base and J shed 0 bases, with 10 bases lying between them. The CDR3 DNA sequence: TGCGCCAGCAGCCAAGGGGGGCTCCTCTCTGGGGCCAACGTCCTGACTTTC. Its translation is CASSQGGLLSGANVLTF.

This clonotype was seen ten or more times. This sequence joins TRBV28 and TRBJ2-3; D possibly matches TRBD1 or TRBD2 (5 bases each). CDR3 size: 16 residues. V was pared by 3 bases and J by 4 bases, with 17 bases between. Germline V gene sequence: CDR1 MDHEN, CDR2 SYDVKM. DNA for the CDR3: TGTGCCAGCAGTTTCCCTGGGGGAAGGTCCGCAGATACGCAGTATTTT. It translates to CASSFPGGRSADTQYF.

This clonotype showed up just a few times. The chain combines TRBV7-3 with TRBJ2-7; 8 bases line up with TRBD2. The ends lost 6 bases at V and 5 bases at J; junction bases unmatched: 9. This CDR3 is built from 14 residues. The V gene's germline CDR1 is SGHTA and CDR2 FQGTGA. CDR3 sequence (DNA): TGTGCCAGCAGTCCCGGGACTAGGCTCGACGAGCAGTACTTC. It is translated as CASSPGTRLDEQYF. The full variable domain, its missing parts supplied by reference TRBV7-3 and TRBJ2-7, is GAGVSQTPSNKVTEKGKYVELRCDPISGHTALYWYRQSLGQGPEFLIYFQGTGAADDSGLPNDRFFAVRPEGSVSTLKIQRTERGDSAVYLCASSPGTRLDEQYFGPGTRLTVT.

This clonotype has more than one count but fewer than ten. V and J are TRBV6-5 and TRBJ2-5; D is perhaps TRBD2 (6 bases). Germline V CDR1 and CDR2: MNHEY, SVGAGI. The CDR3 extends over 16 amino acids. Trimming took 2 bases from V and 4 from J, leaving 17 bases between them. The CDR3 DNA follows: TGTGCCAGCAGTTACCGCGGGTCTAGCGAAGGAGAGACCCAGTACTTC. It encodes CASSYRGSSEGETQYF.

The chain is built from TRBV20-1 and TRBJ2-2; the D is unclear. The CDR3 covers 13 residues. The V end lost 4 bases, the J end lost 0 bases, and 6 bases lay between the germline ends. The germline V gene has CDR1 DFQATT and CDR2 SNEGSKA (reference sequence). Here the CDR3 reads CSATQTNTGELFF. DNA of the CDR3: TGCAGTGCTACCCAGACGAACACCGGGGAGCTGTTTTTT.

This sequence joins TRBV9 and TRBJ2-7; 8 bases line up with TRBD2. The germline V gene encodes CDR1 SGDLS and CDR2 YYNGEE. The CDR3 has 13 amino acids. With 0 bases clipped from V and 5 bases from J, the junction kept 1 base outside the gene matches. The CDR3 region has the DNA TGTGCCAGCAGCGTAGCGGGGGGGGACGAGCAGTACTTC. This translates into CASSVAGGDEQYF.

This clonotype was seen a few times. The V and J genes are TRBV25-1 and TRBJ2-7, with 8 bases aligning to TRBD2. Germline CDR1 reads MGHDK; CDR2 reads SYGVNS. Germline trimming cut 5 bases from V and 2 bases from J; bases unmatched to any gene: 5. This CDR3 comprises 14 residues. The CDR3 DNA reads TGTGCCAGCAGTTGGGCGGGGGGCACCTACGAGCAGTACTTC. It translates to CASSWAGGTYEQYF.

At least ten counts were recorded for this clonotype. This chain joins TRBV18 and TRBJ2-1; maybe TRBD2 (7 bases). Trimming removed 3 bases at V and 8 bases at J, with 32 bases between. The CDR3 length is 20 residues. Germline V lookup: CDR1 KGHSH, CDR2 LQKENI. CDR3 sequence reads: CASSPLTPGQHGLVVHEQFF. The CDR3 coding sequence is TGTGCCAGCTCACCGCTTACCCCGGGACAACATGGACTAGTGGTCCATGAGCAGTTCTTC. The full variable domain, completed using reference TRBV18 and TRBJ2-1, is NAGVMQNPRHLVRRRGQEARLRCSPMKGHSHVYWYRQLPEEGLKFMVYLQKENIIDESGMPKERFSAEFPKEGPSILRIQQVVRGDSAAYFCASSPLTPGQHGLVVHEQFFGPGTRLTVL.

The CDR3 region is CASSPDPDFNEKLFF. CDR3 coding DNA: TGTGCCAGCTCACCCGACCCAGACTTTAATGAAAAACTGTTTTTT. The V gene is TRBV18, the J gene TRBJ1-4; D gene ambiguous. The CDR3 sequence is 15 residues long. Looked up from germline, CDR1 is KGHSH and CDR2 is LQKENI. V was clipped by 3 bases and J by 4 bases, with 12 bases between them.

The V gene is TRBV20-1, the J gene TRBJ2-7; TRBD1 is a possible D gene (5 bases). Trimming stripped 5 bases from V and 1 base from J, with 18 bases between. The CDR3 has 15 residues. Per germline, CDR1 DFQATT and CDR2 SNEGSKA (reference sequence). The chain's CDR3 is CSASGLTYDSYEQYF. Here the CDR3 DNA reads TGCAGTGCTTCAGGGTTGACGTACGATTCCTACGAGCAGTACTTC.

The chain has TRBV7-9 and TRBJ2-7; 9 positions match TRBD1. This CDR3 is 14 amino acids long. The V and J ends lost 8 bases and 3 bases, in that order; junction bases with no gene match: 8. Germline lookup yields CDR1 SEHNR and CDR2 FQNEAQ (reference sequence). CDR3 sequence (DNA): TGTGCCAGCGGGGGACAGGGCTCACTCTACGAGCAGTACTTC. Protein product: CASGGQGSLYEQYF.

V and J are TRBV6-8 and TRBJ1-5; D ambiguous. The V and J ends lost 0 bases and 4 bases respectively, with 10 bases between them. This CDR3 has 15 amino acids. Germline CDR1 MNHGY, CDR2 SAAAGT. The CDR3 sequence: CASSYSPGQNQPQHF. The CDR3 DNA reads TGTGCCAGCAGTTACTCGCCGGGCCAAAATCAGCCCCAGCATTTT.

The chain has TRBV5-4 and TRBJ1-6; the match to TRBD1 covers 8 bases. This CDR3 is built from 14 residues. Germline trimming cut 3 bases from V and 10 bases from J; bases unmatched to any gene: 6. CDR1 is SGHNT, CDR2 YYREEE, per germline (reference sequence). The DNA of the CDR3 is TGTGCCAGCAGCTCACAGGGGGAGCACTCACCCCTCCACTTT. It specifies CASSSQGEHSPLHF.

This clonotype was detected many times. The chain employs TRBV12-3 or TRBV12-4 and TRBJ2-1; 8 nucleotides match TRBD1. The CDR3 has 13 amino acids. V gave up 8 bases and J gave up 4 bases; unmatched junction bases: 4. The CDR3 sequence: CASGGTGYNEQFF. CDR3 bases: TGTGCCAGCGGGGGGACAGGATACAATGAGCAGTTCTTC.

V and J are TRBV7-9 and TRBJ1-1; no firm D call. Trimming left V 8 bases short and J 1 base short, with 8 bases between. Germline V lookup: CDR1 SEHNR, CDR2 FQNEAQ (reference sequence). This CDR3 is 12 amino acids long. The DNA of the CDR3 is TGTGCCAGCGGCGATAGGAACACTGAAGCTTTCTTT. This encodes CASGDRNTEAFF. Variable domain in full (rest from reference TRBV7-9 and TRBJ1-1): DTGVSQNPRHKITKRGQNVTFRCDPISEHNRLYWYRQTLGQGPEFLTYFQNEAQLEKSRLLSDRFSAERPKGSFSTLEIQRTEQGDSAMYLCASGDRNTEAFFGQGTRLTVV.

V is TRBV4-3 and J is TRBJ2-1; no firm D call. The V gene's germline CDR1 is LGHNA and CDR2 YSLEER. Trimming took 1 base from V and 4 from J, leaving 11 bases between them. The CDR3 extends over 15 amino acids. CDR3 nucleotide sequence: TGCGCCAGCAGCCAAGTCACGGAGTTATACAATGAGCAGTTCTTC. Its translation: CASSQVTELYNEQFF.

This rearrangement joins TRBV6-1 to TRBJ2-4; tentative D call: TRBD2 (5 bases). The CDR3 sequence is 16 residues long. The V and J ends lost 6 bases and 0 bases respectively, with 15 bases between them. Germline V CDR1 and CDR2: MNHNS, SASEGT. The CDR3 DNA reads TGTGCCAGCAGCCGACCGAGGGAGCTAGCCAAAAACATTCAGTACTTC. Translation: CASSRPRELAKNIQYF.

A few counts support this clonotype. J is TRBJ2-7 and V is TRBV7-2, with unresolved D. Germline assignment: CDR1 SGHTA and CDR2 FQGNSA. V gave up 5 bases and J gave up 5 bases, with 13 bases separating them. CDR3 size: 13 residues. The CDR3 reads CASSAHGRNEQYV. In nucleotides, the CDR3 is TGTGCCAGCAGCGCCCATGGTCGTAACGAGCAGTACGTC.

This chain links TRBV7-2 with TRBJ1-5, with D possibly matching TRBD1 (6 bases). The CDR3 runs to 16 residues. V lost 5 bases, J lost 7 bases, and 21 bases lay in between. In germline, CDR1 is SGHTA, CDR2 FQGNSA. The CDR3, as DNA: TGTGCCAGCAGCCTAAGGCCGACAGGAAACACCCAGCCCCAGCATTTT. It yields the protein CASSLRPTGNTQPQHF.

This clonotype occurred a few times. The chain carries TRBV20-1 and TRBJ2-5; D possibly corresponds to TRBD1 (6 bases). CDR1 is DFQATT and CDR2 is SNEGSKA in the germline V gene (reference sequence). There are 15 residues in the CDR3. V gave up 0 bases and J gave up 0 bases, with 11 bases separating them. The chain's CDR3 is CSARDLDSNQETQYF. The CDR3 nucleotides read TGCAGTGCTAGAGACCTGGACAGTAACCAAGAGACCCAGTACTTC.

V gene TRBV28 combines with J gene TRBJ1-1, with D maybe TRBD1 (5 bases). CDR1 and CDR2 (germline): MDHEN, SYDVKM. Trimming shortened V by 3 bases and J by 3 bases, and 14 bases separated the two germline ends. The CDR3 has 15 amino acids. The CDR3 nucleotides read TGTGCCAGCAGTTTCTTGGGAAAGGGGCACACTGAAGCTTTCTTT. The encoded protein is CASSFLGKGHTEAFF.